The 19 T cell receptor beta chains presented below share a single source sample, sequenced in a study of shared clonotypes between healthy human individuals. CD45RO-negative CD8 cells positively selected for CCR7 made up the naive population, which excluded terminally differentiated effector memory CD45RA+ cells. TCRdb's copy holds only in-frame clones and misses some; the assay was immunoSEQ multiplex PCR. The data contain about 580,000 clones, roughly 98% of them singletons. Sequences were obtained from naive CD8+ T cells sorted from blood. The receptors come from a man under 40 in good health.

V usage is TRBV6-6 and J usage is TRBJ1-1; D uncertain. Germline V gene lookup returns CDR1 MNHNY and CDR2 SVGAGI (reference sequence). This CDR3 comprises 13 residues. V dropped 8 bases and J dropped 5 bases, with 15 bases sitting between them. The CDR3 coding sequence is TGTGCCAGCGGCCCCACGGGAGGGACTGAAGCTTTCTTT. Translating gives CASGPTGGTEAFF.

V and J are TRBV2 and TRBJ2-1; D might be TRBD2 (5 bases). This CDR3 region has 15 residues. V lost 5 bases and J lost 7, with 18 bases in between. Germline V gene sequence: CDR1 SNHLY, CDR2 FYNNEI. The CDR3 DNA is TGTGCCAGCAGTCTTCGGGAATACGAAAATAATGAGCAGTTCTTC. This sequence encodes CASSLREYENNEQFF.

The V gene is TRBV2, the J gene TRBJ2-1; D may be TRBD2 (6 bases). Germline CDR1 is SNHLY and CDR2 is FYNNEI. The CDR3 consists of 13 residues. Trimming shortened V by 3 bases and J by 7 bases, and 10 bases separated the two germline ends. CDR3 DNA: TGTGCCAGCAGTGAGGTGACTAGGAATGAGCAGTTCTTC. It specifies CASSEVTRNEQFF. The full variable domain, in which reference TRBV2 and TRBJ2-1 provide the parts outside the CDR3, is EPEVTQTPSHQVTQMGQEVILRCVPISNHLYFYWYRQILGQKVEFLVSFYNNEISEKSEIFDDQFSVERPDGSNFTLKIRSTKLEDSAMYFCASSEVTRNEQFFGPGTRLTVL.

The gene calls are TRBV6-5 and TRBJ2-7, with a weak D call TRBD2 (6 bases). Germline values: CDR1 MNHEY, CDR2 SVGAGI. The CDR3 is 14 amino acids. The germline V and J ends were trimmed by 0 bases and 3 bases, with 9 bases remaining between them. The CDR3 spells CASSYSAGYYEQYF. The CDR3, as DNA: TGTGCCAGCAGTTACTCTGCGGGATACTACGAGCAGTACTTC.

In this sample, this clone turned up once. V is TRBV11-2 and J is TRBJ2-7; D is possibly TRBD1 or TRBD2 (5 bases each). V lost 8 bases to trimming and J lost 0 bases, with 11 bases between them. The CDR3 sequence is 13 residues long. The germline CDR1 and CDR2 sequences are SGHAT and FQNNGV. This chain's CDR3 is CASGAADSYEQYF. The CDR3 region has the DNA TGTGCCAGCGGGGCAGCGGACTCCTACGAGCAGTACTTC.

The V gene is TRBV28, the J gene TRBJ2-7; tentatively, D is TRBD1 (6 bases). V was clipped by 8 bases and J by 0 bases, with 14 bases between them. Germline CDR1 and CDR2: MDHEN and SYDVKM. CDR3 length equals 14 residues. The CDR3 loop reads CASQPQGISYEQYF. CDR3 sequence (DNA): TGTGCCAGCCAACCTCAGGGGATCTCCTACGAGCAGTACTTC.

The chain uses TRBV28 and TRBJ2-7, with no clear D. The CDR3 has 13 residues. The germline CDR1 and CDR2 sequences are MDHEN and SYDVKM. Between the trimmed V and J ends, which lost 3 bases and 2 bases, there was a span of 8 bases. CDR3 nucleotides: TGTGCCAGCAGTTTCTTACAGACCTACGAGCAGTACTTC. Translating it yields CASSFLQTYEQYF.

As regards this clone: The sample has other DNA sequences that encode this CDR3 too. This chain connects TRBV29-1 to TRBJ2-7; D gene ambiguous. CDR3 length: 12 residues. The germline V gene encodes CDR1 SQVTM and CDR2 ANQGSEA. Trimming took 3 bases from V and 2 from J, leaving 8 bases between them. CDR3 residues: CSVEGRTYEQYF. In DNA, the CDR3 is TGCAGCGTTGAGGGCAGGACCTACGAGCAGTACTTC.

The chain employs TRBV6-6 and TRBJ2-7; 7 positions match TRBD1. V was pared by 2 bases and J by 4 bases, with 2 bases of the junction left unmatched. Looked up from germline, CDR1 is MNHNY and CDR2 is SVGAGI (reference sequence). The length of the CDR3 is 13 residues. The CDR3 reads CASSYTGEYEQYF. The CDR3 DNA sequence: TGTGCCAGCAGTTACACAGGGGAATACGAGCAGTACTTC.

J is TRBJ2-1 and V is TRBV29-1, with TRBD2 identical over 9 bases. This CDR3 has 15 amino acids. Per germline, CDR1 SQVTM and CDR2 ANQGSEA. With V trimmed by 5 bases and J by 0 bases, 5 bases remained unmatched. CDR3 sequence reads: CSVPSGVSSYNEQFF. Written as DNA, the CDR3 is TGCAGCGTTCCTAGCGGGGTTAGCTCCTACAATGAGCAGTTCTTC.

The J gene is TRBJ2-1, the V gene TRBV15; a possible D gene is TRBD2 (6 bases). Trimming pared 6 bases from V and 7 bases from J, leaving 16 bases between. Germline values: CDR1 LNHNV, CDR2 YYDKDF (reference sequence). The CDR3 is 14 amino acids. In DNA, the CDR3 is TGTGCCACCAGTCGGGCGGGAAGGGCGAATGAGCAGTTCTTC. Translating it yields CATSRAGRANEQFF.

This chain connects TRBV18 to TRBJ1-2, with D unclear. The CDR3 totals 14 residues. Between the trimmed V and J ends, which lost 5 bases and 5 bases, there was a span of 15 bases. Germline CDR1 is KGHSH and CDR2 is LQKENI. The CDR3 DNA follows: TGTGCCAGCTCAACGTCGAGTCGCGATTATGGCTACACCTTC. It translates to CASSTSSRDYGYTF.

Note on this clone: The identical CDR3 is also encoded by other nucleotide sequences in the sample. The V gene is TRBV6-5, the J gene TRBJ1-5; D perhaps matches TRBD1 (5 bases). The CDR3 runs to 14 residues. Trimming removed 2 bases from V and 5 bases from J, with 10 bases in between. Germline CDR1 and CDR2: MNHEY and SVGAGI. Written as DNA, the CDR3 is TGTGCCAGCAGTTACCGCGCGGGGGATCAGCCCCAGCATTTT. Translating gives CASSYRAGDQPQHF.

The chain is built from TRBV14 and TRBJ2-3; D gene unclear. The CDR3 has 15 amino acids. Trimming stripped 1 base from V and 2 bases from J, with 10 bases between. CDR1 is SGHDN, CDR2 FVKESK, per germline. The CDR3 loop is CASSQGTSNTDTQYF. DNA of the CDR3: TGTGCCAGCAGCCAAGGGACCAGCAACACAGATACGCAGTATTTT.

The chain joins TRBV19 to TRBJ2-7; D call uncertain. CDR3 size: 11 residues. Germline CDR1 LNHDA, CDR2 SQIVND (reference sequence). Trimming shortened V by 4 bases and J by 2 bases, and 3 bases separated the two germline ends. Written as DNA, the CDR3 is TGTGCCAGTAGTACCACCTACGAGCAGTACTTC. As protein: CASSTTYEQYF.

The chain joins TRBV9 to TRBJ2-1, with D perhaps given as TRBD1 or TRBD2 (5 bases each). Germline-derived CDR1 and CDR2 are SGDLS and YYNGEE. Trimming removed 4 bases at V and 7 bases at J, with 9 bases between. The CDR3 contains 12 residues. The CDR3 bases are TGTGCCAGCAGCCTCGAGGGGAATGAGCAGTTCTTC. This translates into CASSLEGNEQFF.

The chain recombines TRBV29-1 with TRBJ2-1; D unresolved. V gave up 2 bases and J gave up 3 bases, with 11 bases separating them. CDR3 size: 14 residues. Germline V gene lookup returns CDR1 SQVTM and CDR2 ANQGSEA. CDR3 region: CSVERTGYYNEQFF. The CDR3, as DNA: TGCAGCGTTGAAAGAACCGGTTACTACAATGAGCAGTTCTTC.

The rearrangement joins TRBV27 to TRBJ1-2; no reliable D call. Trimming pared 4 bases from V and 2 bases from J, leaving 8 bases between. From germline, CDR1 is MNHEY and CDR2 SMNVEV (reference sequence). The CDR3 is 13 residues long. The CDR3 is CASSYFPNYGYTF. The CDR3 DNA reads TGTGCCAGCAGTTATTTTCCAAACTATGGCTACACCTTC.

V is TRBV9 and J is TRBJ1-3; D remains ambiguous. V lost 5 bases and J lost 0, with 6 bases in between. Germline V lookup: CDR1 SGDLS, CDR2 YYNGEE. There are 13 residues in the CDR3. In DNA, the CDR3 is TGTGCCAGCAGTGGGGTCTCTGGAAACACCATATATTTT. It translates to CASSGVSGNTIYF.